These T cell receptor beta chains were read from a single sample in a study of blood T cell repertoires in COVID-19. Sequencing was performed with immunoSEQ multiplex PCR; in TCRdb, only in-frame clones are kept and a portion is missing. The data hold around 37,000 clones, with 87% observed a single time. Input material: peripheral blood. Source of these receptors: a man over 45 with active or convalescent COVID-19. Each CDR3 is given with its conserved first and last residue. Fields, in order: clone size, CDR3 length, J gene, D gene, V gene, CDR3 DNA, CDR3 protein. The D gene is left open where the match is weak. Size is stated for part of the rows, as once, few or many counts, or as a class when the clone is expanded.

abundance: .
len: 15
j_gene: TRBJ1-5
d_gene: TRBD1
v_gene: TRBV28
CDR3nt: TGTGCCAGCACAAAAGGGACAGGGGGCAATCAGCCCCAGCATTTT
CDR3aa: CASTKGTGGNQPQHF

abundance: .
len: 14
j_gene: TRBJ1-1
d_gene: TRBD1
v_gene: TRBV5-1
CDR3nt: TGCGCCAGCAGCTTGAGGGGGCAGGACACTGAAGCTTTCTTT
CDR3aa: CASSLRGQDTEAFF

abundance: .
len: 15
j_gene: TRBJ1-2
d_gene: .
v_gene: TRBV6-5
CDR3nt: TGTGCCAGCAGTTACGGTGCGGGGAGAAACTATGGCTACACCTTC
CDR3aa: CASSYGAGRNYGYTF

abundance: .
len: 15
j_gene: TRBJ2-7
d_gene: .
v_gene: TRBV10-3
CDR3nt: TGTGCCATCAGCGACACCTCAATGACATACTACGAGCAGTACTTC
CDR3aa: CAISDTSMTYYEQYF

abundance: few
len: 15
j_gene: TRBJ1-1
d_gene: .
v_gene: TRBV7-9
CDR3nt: TGTGCCAGCAGCCCTCCCCGGGGATTGAACACTGAAGCTTTCTTT
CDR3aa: CASSPPRGLNTEAFF

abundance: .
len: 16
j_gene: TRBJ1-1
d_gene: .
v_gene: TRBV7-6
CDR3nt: TGTGCCAGCAGCTTAGGAACAGGGTGGGTTCGAACTGAAGCTTTCTTT
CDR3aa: CASSLGTGWVRTEAFF

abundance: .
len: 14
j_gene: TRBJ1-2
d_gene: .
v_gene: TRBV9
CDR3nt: TGTGCCAGCAGCGGAGAGCCGACAGGAGATGGCTACACCTTC
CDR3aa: CASSGEPTGDGYTF

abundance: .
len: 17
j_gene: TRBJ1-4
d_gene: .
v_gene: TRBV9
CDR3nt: TGTGCATCTATTCCACCCCCCAGGGGCCGGTCGCGTGAAAAACTGTTTTTT
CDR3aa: CASIPPPRGRSREKLFF

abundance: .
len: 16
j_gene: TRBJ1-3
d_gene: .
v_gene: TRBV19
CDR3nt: TGTGCCAGTAGTATGGTGGGGCTTGACTCTGGAAACACCATATATTTT
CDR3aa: CASSMVGLDSGNTIYF

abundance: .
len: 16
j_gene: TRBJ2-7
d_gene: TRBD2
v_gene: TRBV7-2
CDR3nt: TGTGCCAGCAGCTTGGGGCCCGGGACTAACTACTACGAGCAGTACTTC
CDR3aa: CASSLGPGTNYYEQYF